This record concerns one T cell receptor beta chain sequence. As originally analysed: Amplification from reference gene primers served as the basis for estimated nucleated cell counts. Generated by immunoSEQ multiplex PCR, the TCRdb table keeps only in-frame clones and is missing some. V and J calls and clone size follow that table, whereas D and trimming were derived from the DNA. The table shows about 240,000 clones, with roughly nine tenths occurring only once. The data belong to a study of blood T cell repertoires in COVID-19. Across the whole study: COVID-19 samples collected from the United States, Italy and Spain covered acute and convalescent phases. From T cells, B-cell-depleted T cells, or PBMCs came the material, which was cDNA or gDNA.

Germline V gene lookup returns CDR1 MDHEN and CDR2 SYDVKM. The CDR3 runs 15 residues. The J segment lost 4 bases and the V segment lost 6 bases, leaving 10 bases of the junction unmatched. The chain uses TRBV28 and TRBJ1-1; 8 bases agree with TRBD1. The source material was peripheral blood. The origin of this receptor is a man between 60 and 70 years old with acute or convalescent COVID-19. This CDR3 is CASSKRTGRGTEAFF. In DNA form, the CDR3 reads TGTGCCAGCAGCAAAAGGACAGGGAGGGGCACTGAAGCTTTCTTT.